This entry is about one T cell receptor beta chain. Its antigen is unidentified. PCR involved 60 Vbeta and 13 Jbeta primers. Sequenced by immunoSEQ multiplex PCR; TCRdb stores in-frame clones only, minus some. The table has approximately 260,000 clones, over 90% seen once. These data come from a study of cytomegalovirus exposure and HLA in healthy donors. Whole-study results and caveats: Some TCR beta chains (approximately 180 of them) were listed as cytomegalovirus-associated. Later analysis found that TCR beta chains associated with HLA were more clonally expanded than other, equally common chains. TCR beta sequences numbering over 15,000 were associated with HLA alleles at 0.05 false discovery rate in a later analysis.

The sequenced sample consisted of PBMCs. This receptor was obtained from a girl aged 2-10 years in good health and CMV-seronegative.

This CDR3 reads CASSAPVGYTF. The CDR3 DNA is TGTGCCAGCAGCGCTCCGGTTGGCTACACCTTC. The chain combines TRBV7-2 with TRBJ1-2; D gene ambiguous. The germline V gene encodes CDR1 SGHTA and CDR2 FQGNSA. This CDR3 is 11 amino acids long. V lost 5 bases and J 7 bases, leaving 8 bases between the germline ends.